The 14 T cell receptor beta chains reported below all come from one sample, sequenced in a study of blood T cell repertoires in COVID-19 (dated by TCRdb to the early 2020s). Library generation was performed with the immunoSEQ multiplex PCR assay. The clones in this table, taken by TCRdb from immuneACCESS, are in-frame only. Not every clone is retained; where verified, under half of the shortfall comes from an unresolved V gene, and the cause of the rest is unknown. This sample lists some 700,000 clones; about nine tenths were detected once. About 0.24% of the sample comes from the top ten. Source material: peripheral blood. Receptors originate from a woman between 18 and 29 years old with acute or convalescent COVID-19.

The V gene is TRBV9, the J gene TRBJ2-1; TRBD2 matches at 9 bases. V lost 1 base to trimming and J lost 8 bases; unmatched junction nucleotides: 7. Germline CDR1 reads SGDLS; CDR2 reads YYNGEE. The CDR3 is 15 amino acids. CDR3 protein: CASSVRRGGLHEQFF. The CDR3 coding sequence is TGTGCCAGCAGCGTAAGGCGGGGGGGCCTACATGAGCAGTTCTTC.

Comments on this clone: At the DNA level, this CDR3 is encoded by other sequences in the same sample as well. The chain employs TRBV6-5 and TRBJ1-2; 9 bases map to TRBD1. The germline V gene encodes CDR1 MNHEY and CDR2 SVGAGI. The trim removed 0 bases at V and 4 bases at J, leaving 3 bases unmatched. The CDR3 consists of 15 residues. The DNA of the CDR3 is TGTGCCAGCAGTTACTCGGGACAGGGTATCTATGGCTACACCTTC. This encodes CASSYSGQGIYGYTF.

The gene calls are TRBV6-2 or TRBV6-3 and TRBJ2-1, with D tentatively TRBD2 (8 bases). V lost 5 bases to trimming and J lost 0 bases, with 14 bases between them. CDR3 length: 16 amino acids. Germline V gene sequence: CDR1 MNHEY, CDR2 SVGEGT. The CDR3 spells CASSGREGASYNEQFF. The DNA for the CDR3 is TGTGCCAGCAGTGGACGGGAGGGGGCCTCCTACAATGAGCAGTTCTTC.

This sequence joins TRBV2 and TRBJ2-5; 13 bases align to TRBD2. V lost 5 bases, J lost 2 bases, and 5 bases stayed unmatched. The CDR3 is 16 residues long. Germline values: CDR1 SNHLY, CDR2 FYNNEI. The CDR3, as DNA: TGTGCCAGCAGTCTACGACTAGCGGGGGGACAAGAGACCCAGTACTTC. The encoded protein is CASSLRLAGGQETQYF.

The CDR3 DNA follows: TGTGCCAGCAGTTTGAAGACAGTTGTCTATGGCTACACCTTC. Protein: CASSLKTVVYGYTF. This chain joins TRBV6-5 and TRBJ1-2; weak D call: TRBD1 (5 bases). The V gene lost 4 bases and the J gene lost 4 bases, with 13 bases spanning the gap. CDR3 length: 14 amino acids. Germline lookup yields CDR1 MNHEY and CDR2 SVGAGI.

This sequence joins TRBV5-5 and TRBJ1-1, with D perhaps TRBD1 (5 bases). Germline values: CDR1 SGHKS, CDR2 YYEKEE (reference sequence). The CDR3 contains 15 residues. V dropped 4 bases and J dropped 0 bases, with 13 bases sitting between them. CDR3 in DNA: TGTGCCAGCAGCCTAGGGGAACAGGTGAACACTGAAGCTTTCTTT. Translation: CASSLGEQVNTEAFF.

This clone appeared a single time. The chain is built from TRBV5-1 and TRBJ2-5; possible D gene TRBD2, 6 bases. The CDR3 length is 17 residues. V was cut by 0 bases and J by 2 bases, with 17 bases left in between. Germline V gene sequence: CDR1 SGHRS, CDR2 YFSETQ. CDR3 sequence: CASSLAMAGSQQETQYF. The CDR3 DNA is TGCGCCAGCAGCTTGGCCATGGCGGGGTCTCAACAAGAGACCCAGTACTTC. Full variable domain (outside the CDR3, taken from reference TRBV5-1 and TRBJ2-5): KAGVTQTPRYLIKTRGQQVTLSCSPISGHRSVSWYQQTPGQGLQFLFEYFSETQRNKGNFPGRFSGRQFSNSRSEMNVSTLELGDSALYLCASSLAMAGSQQETQYFGPGTRLLVL.

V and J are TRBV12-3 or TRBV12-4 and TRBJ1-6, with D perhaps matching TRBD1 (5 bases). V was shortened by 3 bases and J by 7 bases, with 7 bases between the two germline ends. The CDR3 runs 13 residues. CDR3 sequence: CASSFRQNSPLHF. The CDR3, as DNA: TGTGCCAGCAGTTTTAGACAGAATTCACCCCTCCACTTT.

CDR3: CATSDRGVGDTQYF. The CDR3 nucleotides read TGTGCCACCAGTGACAGGGGGGTGGGGGATACGCAGTATTTT. The chain uses TRBV24-1 and TRBJ2-3; TRBD1 might be the D (7 bases). The germline V gene encodes CDR1 KGHDR and CDR2 SFDVKD. The ends were cut back, 4 bases at V and 6 bases at J, with 13 bases in the middle. This CDR3 has 14 residues.

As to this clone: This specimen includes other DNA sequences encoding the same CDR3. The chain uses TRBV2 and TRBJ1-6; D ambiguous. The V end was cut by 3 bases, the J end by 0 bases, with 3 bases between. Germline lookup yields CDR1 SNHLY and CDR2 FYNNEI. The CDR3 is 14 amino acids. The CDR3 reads CASSDRSYNSPLHF. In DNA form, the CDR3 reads TGTGCCAGCAGTGATCGCTCCTATAATTCACCCCTCCACTTT.

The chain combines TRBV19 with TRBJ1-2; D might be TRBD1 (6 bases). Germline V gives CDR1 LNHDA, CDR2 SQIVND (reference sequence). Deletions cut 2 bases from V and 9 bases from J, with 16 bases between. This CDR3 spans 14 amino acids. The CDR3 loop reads CASSIPGDVPRYTF. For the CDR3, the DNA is TGTGCCAGTAGTATACCAGGGGACGTGCCTCGCTACACCTTC.

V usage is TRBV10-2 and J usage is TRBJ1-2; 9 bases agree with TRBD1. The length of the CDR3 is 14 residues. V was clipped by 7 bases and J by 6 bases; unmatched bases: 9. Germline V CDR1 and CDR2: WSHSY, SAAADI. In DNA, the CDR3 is TGCGCCAGCATCGGACAGGGGTATAAGGATGGCTACACCTTC. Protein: CASIGQGYKDGYTF.

CDR3 sequence (DNA): TGTGCCATCAGTGAGTCGATCGCAGGGAAAGGTGGAAACACCATATATTTT. This translates into CAISESIAGKGGNTIYF. The V call is TRBV10-3, the J call TRBJ1-3; D may be TRBD1 (5 bases). With 0 bases removed from V and 3 bases from J, the gap between germline ends came to 15 bases. The germline V gene has CDR1 ENHRY and CDR2 SYGVKD. The CDR3 loop spans 17 amino acids.

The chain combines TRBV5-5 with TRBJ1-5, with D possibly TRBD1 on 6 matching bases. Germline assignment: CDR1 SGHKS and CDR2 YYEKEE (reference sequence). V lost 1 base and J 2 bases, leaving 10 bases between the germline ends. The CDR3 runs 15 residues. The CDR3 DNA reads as TGTGCCAGCAGCTTGAACAGGGATGGCAATCAGCCCCAGCATTTT. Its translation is CASSLNRDGNQPQHF.